This passage covers 5 T cell receptor beta chains from one sample sequenced in a study of identical twins. TCRdb ran MiXCR on the 5' RACE reads and lists one entry per CDR3 protein. Among around 670,000 distinct CDR3 sequences listed, 6.1% were seen once. The sample consisted of naive T cells sorted from blood. The receptors stem from a man between 18 and 29 years old in good health.

At least ten counts were recorded for this clonotype. The rearrangement links TRBV7-9 to TRBJ2-7; a weak D match, TRBD2 (6 bases). The V gene lost 1 base and the J gene lost 4 bases, with 14 bases spanning the gap. Per the germline V gene, CDR1 is SEHNR and CDR2 is FQNEAQ (reference sequence). This CDR3 region has 15 residues. CDR3 DNA sequence: TGTGCCAGCAGCTTAGGTGAGGGACTTCTTTACGAGCAGTACTTC. It codes for CASSLGEGLLYEQYF.

This clonotype appeared many times. The chain couples TRBV6-1 to TRBJ2-5, with 7 bases identical to TRBD1. Trimming took 6 bases from V and 3 from J; bases not matched to a gene: 7. Germline V gene data show CDR1 as MNHNS and CDR2 as SASEGT. The CDR3 totals 14 residues. CDR3 DNA sequence: TGTGCCAGCAGAGACAGGGCTGTTGAAGAGACCCAGTACTTC. Protein: CASRDRAVEETQYF.

This clonotype was counted only a few times. The V call is TRBV12-5, the J call TRBJ2-2; 9 bases line up with TRBD2. The ends lost 6 bases at V and 2 bases at J; junction bases unmatched: 13. This CDR3 contains 18 residues. The germline V gene encodes CDR1 LGHNT and CDR2 FRNRAP. CDR3: CASGTKPGLAVNTGELFF. The CDR3 DNA follows: TGTGCTAGTGGAACAAAACCGGGACTAGCCGTCAACACCGGGGAGCTGTTTTTT.

This clonotype was found a few times. The chain recombines TRBV7-6 with TRBJ1-1, with D uncertain. Trimming removed 5 bases at V and 8 bases at J, with 15 bases between. There are 13 residues in the CDR3. Per the germline V gene, CDR1 is SGHVS and CDR2 is FNYEAQ. CDR3 in DNA: TGTGCCAGCAGCCCCACCGGCGGTCCGGAAGCTTTCTTT. Amino acid sequence: CASSPTGGPEAFF.

This clonotype was detected only a few times. This rearrangement joins TRBV28 to TRBJ1-4; no reliable D call. Trimming pared 5 bases from V and 4 bases from J, leaving 11 bases between. Germline V gene data show CDR1 as MDHEN and CDR2 as SYDVKM. This CDR3 is built from 14 residues. The CDR3 here is CASSLPGLNEKLFF. In DNA form, the CDR3 reads TGTGCCAGCAGTCTCCCAGGACTTAATGAAAAACTGTTTTTT.